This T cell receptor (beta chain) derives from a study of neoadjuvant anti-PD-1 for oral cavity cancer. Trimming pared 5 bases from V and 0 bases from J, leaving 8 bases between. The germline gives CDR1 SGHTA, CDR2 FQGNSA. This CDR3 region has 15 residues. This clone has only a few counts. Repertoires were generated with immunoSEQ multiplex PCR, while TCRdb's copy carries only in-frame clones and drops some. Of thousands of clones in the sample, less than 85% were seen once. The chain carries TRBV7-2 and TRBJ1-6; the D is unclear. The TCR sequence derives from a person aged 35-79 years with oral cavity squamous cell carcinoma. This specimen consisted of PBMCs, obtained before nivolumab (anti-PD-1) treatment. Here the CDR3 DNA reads TGTGCCAGCAGCACTGAGACCTCCTATAATTCACCCCTCCACTTT. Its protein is CASSTETSYNSPLHF.